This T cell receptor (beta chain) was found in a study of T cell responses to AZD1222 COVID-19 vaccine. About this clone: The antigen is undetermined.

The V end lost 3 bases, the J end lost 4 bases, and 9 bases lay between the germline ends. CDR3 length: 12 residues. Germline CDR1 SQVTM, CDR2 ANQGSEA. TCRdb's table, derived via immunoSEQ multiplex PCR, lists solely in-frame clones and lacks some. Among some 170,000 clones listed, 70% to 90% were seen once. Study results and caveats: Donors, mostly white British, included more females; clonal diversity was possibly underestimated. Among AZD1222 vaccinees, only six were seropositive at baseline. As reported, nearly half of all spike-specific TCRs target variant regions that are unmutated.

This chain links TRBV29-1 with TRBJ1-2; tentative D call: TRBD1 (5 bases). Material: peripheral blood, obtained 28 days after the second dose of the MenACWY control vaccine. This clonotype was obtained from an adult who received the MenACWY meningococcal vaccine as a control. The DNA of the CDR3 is TGCAGCGTTGAGGGACCGAGCTATGGCTACACCTTC. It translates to CSVEGPSYGYTF.